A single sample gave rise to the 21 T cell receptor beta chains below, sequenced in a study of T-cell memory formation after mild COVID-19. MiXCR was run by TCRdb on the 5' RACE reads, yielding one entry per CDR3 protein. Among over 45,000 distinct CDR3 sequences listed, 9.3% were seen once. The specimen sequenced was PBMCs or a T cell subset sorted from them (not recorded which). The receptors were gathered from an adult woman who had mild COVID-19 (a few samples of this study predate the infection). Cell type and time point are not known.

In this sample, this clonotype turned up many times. CDR3 sequence: CASSHAWVSEQYF. As DNA, the CDR3 is TGTGCCAGCAGCCACGCTTGGGTTTCCGAGCAGTACTTC. The chain employs TRBV7-2 and TRBJ2-7; D is unresolved. V lost 5 bases and J lost 6, with 14 bases in between. The germline CDR1 and CDR2 sequences are SGHTA and FQGNSA. CDR3 length: 13 residues.

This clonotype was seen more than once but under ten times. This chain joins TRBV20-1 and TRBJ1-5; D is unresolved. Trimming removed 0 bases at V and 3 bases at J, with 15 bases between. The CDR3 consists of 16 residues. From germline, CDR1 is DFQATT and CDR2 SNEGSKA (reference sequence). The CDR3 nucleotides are TGCAGTGCTAGAGATGGTACGGGTTGGTTCAATCAGCCCCAGCATTTT. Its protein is CSARDGTGWFNQPQHF.

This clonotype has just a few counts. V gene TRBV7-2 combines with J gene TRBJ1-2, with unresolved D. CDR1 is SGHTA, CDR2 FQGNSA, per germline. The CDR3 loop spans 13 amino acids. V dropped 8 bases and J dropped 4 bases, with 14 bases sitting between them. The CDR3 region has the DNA TGTGCCAGCCCGCCTGGTGGGGTCTATGGCTACACCTTC. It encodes CASPPGGVYGYTF.

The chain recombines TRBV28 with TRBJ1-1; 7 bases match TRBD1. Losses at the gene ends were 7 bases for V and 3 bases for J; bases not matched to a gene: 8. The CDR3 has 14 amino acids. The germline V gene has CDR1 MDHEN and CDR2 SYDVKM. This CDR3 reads CASIVSRGDTEAFF. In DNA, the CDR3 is TGTGCCAGCATCGTGTCCAGGGGGGACACTGAAGCTTTCTTT.

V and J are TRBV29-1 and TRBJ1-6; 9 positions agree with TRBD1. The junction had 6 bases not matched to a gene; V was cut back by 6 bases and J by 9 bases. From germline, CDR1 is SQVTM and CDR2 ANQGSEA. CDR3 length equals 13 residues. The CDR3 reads CSVSGTGSSPLHF. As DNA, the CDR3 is TGCAGCGTCTCCGGGACAGGGAGTTCACCCCTCCACTTT.

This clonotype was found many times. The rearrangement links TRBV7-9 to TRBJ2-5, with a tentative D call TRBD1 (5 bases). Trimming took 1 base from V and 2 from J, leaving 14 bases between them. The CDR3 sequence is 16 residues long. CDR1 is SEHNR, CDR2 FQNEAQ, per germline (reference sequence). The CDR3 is CASSLEGQLPQETQYF. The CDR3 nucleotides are TGTGCCAGCAGCTTAGAGGGGCAGCTACCTCAAGAGACCCAGTACTTC.

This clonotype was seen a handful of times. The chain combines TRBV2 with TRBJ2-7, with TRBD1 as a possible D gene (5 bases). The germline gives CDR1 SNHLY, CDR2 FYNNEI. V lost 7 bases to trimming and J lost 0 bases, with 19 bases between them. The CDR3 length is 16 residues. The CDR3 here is CASTPRTSPSSYEQYF. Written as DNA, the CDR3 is TGTGCCAGCACCCCCCGGACATCCCCGAGCTCCTACGAGCAGTACTTC.

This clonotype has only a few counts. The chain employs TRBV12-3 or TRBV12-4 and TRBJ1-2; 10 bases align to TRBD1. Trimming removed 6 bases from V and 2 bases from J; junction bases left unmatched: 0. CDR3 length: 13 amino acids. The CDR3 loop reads CASRGQGNYGYTF. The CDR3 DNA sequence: TGTGCCAGCAGGGGACAGGGGAACTATGGCTACACCTTC.

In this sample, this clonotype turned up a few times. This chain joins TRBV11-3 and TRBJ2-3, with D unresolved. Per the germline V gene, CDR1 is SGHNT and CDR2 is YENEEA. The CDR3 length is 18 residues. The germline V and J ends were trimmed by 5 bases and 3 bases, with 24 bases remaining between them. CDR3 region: CASSPGGWPGDITDTQYF. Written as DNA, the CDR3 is TGTGCCAGCAGCCCCGGCGGTTGGCCTGGAGATATAACAGATACGCAGTATTTT.

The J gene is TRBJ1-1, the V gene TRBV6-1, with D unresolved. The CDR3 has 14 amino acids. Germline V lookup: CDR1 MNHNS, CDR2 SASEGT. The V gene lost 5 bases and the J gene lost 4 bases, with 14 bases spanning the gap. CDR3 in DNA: TGTGCCAGCAGTCATCGGGAGGATAGCACTGAAGCTTTCTTT. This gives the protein CASSHREDSTEAFF.

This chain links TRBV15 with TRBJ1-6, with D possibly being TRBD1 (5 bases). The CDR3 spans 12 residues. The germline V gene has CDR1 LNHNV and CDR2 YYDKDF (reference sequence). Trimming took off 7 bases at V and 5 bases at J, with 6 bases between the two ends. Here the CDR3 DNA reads TGTGCCACCAAGACAGATAATTCACCCCTCCACTTT. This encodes CATKTDNSPLHF.

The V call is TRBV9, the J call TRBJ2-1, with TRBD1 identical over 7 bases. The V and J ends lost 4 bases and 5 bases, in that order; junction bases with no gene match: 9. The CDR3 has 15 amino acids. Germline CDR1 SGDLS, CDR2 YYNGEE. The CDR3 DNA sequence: TGTGCCAGCAGCCCGGACAGGACCTGGGACAATGAGCAGTTCTTC. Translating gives CASSPDRTWDNEQFF. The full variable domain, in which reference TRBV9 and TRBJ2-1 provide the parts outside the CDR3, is DSGVTQTPKHLITATGQRVTLRCSPRSGDLSVYWYQQSLDQGLQFLIQYYNGEERAKGNILERFSAQQFPDLHSELNLSSLELGDSALYFCASSPDRTWDNEQFFGPGTRLTVL.

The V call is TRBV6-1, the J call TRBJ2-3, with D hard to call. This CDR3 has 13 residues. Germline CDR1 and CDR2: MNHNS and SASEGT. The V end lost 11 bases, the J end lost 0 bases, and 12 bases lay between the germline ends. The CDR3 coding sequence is TGTGCCGGCCTCAAGGACAGCACAGATACGCAGTATTTT. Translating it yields CAGLKDSTDTQYF.

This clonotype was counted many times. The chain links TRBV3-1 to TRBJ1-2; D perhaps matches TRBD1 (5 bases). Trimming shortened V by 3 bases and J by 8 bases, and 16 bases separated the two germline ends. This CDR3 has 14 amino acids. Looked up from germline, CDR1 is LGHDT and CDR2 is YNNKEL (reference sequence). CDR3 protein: CASSHRESKRGYTF. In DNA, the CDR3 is TGTGCCAGCAGCCACAGGGAATCGAAAAGAGGCTACACCTTC.

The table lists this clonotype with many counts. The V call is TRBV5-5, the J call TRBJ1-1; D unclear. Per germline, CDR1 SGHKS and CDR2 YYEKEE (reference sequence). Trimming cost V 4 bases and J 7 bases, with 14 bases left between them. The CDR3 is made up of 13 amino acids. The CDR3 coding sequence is TGTGCCAGCAGCCGTACGACCGGGAGTGAAGCTTTCTTT. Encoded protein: CASSRTTGSEAFF.

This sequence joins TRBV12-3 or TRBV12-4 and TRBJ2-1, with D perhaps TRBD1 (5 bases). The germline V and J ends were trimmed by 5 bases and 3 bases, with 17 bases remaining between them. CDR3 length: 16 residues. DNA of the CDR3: TGTGCCAGCAGTCCCCCCCTGACAGTCAGCTACAATGAGCAGTTCTTC. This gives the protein CASSPPLTVSYNEQFF.

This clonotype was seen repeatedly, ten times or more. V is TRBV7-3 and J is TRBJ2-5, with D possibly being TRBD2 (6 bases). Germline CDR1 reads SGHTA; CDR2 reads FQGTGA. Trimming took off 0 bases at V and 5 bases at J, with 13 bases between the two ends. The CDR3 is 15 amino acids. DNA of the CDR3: TGTGCCAGCAGCTTAACGGGACTCGGAGGGGAGACCCAGTACTTC. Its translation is CASSLTGLGGETQYF.

CDR3 sequence: CASSFQETYGYTF. The CDR3 region has the DNA TGTGCCAGCAGTTTCCAGGAGACCTATGGCTACACCTTC. This chain uses TRBV12-3 or TRBV12-4 with TRBJ1-2; D is unresolved. The CDR3 is made up of 13 amino acids. Trimming took 3 bases from V and 4 from J, leaving 9 bases between them.

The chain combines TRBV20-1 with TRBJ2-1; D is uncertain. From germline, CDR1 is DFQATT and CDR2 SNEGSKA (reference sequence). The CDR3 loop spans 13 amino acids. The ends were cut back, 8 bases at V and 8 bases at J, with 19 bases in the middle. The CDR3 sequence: CSSVALQPDEQFF. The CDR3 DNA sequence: TGCAGTTCCGTGGCCCTCCAGCCCGATGAGCAGTTCTTC.

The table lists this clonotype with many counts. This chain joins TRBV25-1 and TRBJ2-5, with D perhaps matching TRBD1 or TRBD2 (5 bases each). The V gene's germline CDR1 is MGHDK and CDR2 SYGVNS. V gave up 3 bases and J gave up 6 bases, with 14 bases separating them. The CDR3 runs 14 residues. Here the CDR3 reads CASSESGPRQTQYF. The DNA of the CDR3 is TGTGCCAGCAGTGAGTCGGGGCCTAGGCAGACCCAGTACTTC.

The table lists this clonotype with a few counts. CDR3 protein: CASSVERFSGANVLTF. The CDR3 DNA reads TGTGCCAGCAGCGTAGAGCGATTCTCTGGGGCCAACGTCCTGACTTTC. The gene calls are TRBV9 and TRBJ2-6; unclear D gene. Trimming cost V 0 bases and J 0 bases, with 7 bases left between them. The V gene's germline CDR1 is SGDLS and CDR2 YYNGEE. The length of the CDR3 is 16 residues.